One and the same sample provided the 15 T cell receptor beta chains below, sequenced in a study of cytomegalovirus exposure and HLA in healthy donors. The study ran its PCR with 60 Vbeta and 13 Jbeta primers. Assay used: immunoSEQ multiplex PCR; TCRdb lists only in-frame clones, some missing. Of 200,000 or so clones listed, roughly four fifths were seen once; the top ten hold roughly 2%. The material sequenced was PBMCs. The receptors shown here come from a woman aged 18 to 35 in good health and CMV-seropositive.

This clone has more than one count but fewer than ten. The chain combines TRBV14 with TRBJ2-2, with 10 nucleotides matching TRBD2. The V gene end was trimmed by 0 bases and the J gene end by 3 bases; junction bases not matched to a gene: 1. The CDR3 contains 16 residues. Germline lookup yields CDR1 SGHDN and CDR2 FVKESK. The CDR3 region is CASSQELAGYTGELFF. CDR3 sequence (DNA): TGTGCCAGCAGCCAAGAACTAGCGGGGTACACCGGGGAGCTGTTTTTT.

The V call is TRBV5-4, the J call TRBJ2-2; 10 nucleotides line up with TRBD2. The CDR3 totals 14 residues. With V trimmed by 7 bases and J by 4 bases, 4 bases remained unmatched. Germline CDR1 is SGHNT and CDR2 is YYREEE (reference sequence). The CDR3 region has the DNA TGTGCCAGCTCTAGCGGGGGTAGCACCGGGGAGCTGTTTTTT. Amino acids: CASSSGGSTGELFF.

This chain joins TRBV9 and TRBJ2-3; tentative D call: TRBD2 (7 bases). Germline loops: CDR1 SGDLS, CDR2 YYNGEE. CDR3 length: 14 residues. V was pared by 5 bases and J by 2 bases, with 12 bases between. CDR3 DNA sequence: TGTGCCAGCAGGGGGGGGGCGGCCACAGATACGCAGTATTTT. Encoded protein: CASRGGAATDTQYF.

This sequence joins TRBV19 and TRBJ2-1; weak D call: TRBD2 (5 bases). This CDR3 comprises 13 residues. V was cut by 5 bases and J by 5 bases, with 10 bases left in between. The germline CDR1 and CDR2 sequences are LNHDA and SQIVND (reference sequence). The CDR3 region has the DNA TGTGCCAGTAGTTTTCTCGGGGACAATGAGCAGTTCTTC. Translation: CASSFLGDNEQFF.

DNA for the CDR3: TGTGCCTGGAGTGGGGGGGTACAGATGAACACTGAAGCTTTCTTT. Translated: CAWSGGVQMNTEAFF. This rearrangement joins TRBV30 to TRBJ1-1, with a possible D match to TRBD1 (5 bases). Trimming pared 1 base from V and 0 bases from J, leaving 12 bases between. This CDR3 region has 15 residues. The germline V gene has CDR1 GTSNPN and CDR2 SVGIG (reference sequence).

The rearrangement joins TRBV5-1 to TRBJ2-1; 11 nucleotides agree with TRBD2. There are 15 residues in the CDR3. CDR1 is SGHRS and CDR2 is YFSETQ in the germline V gene. Trimming cost V 4 bases and J 6 bases; bases outside gene matches: 6. The CDR3 here is CASSLPSGGSNEQFF. The CDR3, as DNA: TGCGCCAGCAGCCTGCCTAGCGGGGGGAGCAATGAGCAGTTCTTC.

The chain uses TRBV4-1 and TRBJ1-6; possibly TRBD1 for D (5 bases). V was cut by 2 bases and J by 8 bases, with 13 bases left in between. Germline V gives CDR1 MGHRA, CDR2 YSYEKL. The CDR3 length is 15 residues. The CDR3 DNA follows: TGCGCCAGCAGCCAAAAGAGAGGGGACTATTCACCCCTCCACTTT. This codes for CASSQKRGDYSPLHF.

V and J are TRBV15 and TRBJ1-2; 9 nucleotides align to TRBD1. This CDR3 has 15 residues. Germline-derived CDR1 and CDR2 are LNHNV and YYDKDF (reference sequence). The V segment lost 3 bases and the J segment 1 base; nucleotides outside the gene matches: 3. DNA for the CDR3: TGTGCCACCAGCAGGACAGGGGGAGGTAACTATGGCTACACCTTC. It is translated as CATSRTGGGNYGYTF.

The chain joins TRBV4-3 to TRBJ1-2, with 8 bases matching TRBD1. Germline V gene data show CDR1 as LGHNA and CDR2 as YSLEER. J lost 8 bases, V lost 1 base, and 9 bases had no gene match. This CDR3 has 15 residues. The CDR3 loop reads CASSQALTGVRGYTF. CDR3 nucleotide sequence: TGCGCCAGCAGCCAAGCGCTGACAGGGGTGAGGGGCTACACCTTC.

The rearrangement uses TRBV7-9 and TRBJ1-3, with D perhaps TRBD1 (5 bases). The CDR3 covers 14 residues. Trimming removed 2 bases at V and 6 bases at J, with 11 bases between. The germline V gene encodes CDR1 SEHNR and CDR2 FQNEAQ (reference sequence). The CDR3 DNA reads as TGTGCCAGCAGCTTAATCAGGGAATTAAACACCATATATTTT. This translates into CASSLIRELNTIYF.

The chain recombines TRBV11-2 with TRBJ2-5; 7 bases are shared with TRBD1. The CDR3 covers 16 residues. The germline gives CDR1 SGHAT, CDR2 FQNNGV. The J segment lost 5 bases and the V segment lost 1 base, leaving 10 bases of the junction unmatched. CDR3 DNA sequence: TGTGCCAGCAGCTTAGTATTGACAGGGTTGGGGGAGACCCAGTACTTC. It codes for CASSLVLTGLGETQYF.

This clone was detected a few times. The chain employs TRBV10-2 and TRBJ2-7; no clear D. The V and J ends lost 4 bases and 3 bases respectively, with 4 bases between them. Germline CDR1 is WSHSY and CDR2 is SAAADI. The CDR3 runs to 11 residues. The CDR3 DNA reads as TGCGCCAGCAGTGCCATCTACGAGCAGTACTTC. This sequence encodes CASSAIYEQYF.

CDR3: CASSPTGYGYTF. The CDR3 coding sequence is TGTGCCAGTAGCCCGACAGGGTATGGCTACACCTTC. The V gene is TRBV19, the J gene TRBJ1-2; TRBD1 matches at 7 bases. This CDR3 spans 12 amino acids. The V and J ends lost 6 bases and 5 bases, in that order; junction bases with no gene match: 3. CDR1 is LNHDA and CDR2 is SQIVND in the germline V gene (reference sequence). The variable domain in full, completed from reference TRBV19 and TRBJ1-2, reads DGGITQSPKYLFRKEGQNVTLSCEQNLNHDAMYWYRQDPGQGLRLIYYSQIVNDFQKGDIAEGYSVSREKKESFPLTVTSAQKNPTAFYLCASSPTGYGYTFGSGTRLTVV.

The chain employs TRBV6-5 and TRBJ2-7; possibly TRBD2 for D (5 bases). Between the trimmed V and J ends, which lost 10 bases and 3 bases, there was a span of 16 bases. The CDR3 has 13 amino acids. From germline, CDR1 is MNHEY and CDR2 SVGAGI. The CDR3 bases are TGTGCCACTACCGTCGGGGAGTACTACGAGCAGTACTTC. This codes for CATTVGEYYEQYF.

The CDR3 loop reads CASSSHSSQETQYF. In nucleotides, the CDR3 is TGTGCCAGCAGTTCACACAGTTCCCAAGAGACCCAGTACTTC. The chain carries TRBV6-6 and TRBJ2-5; D not resolved. V gave up 4 bases and J gave up 1 base, with 10 bases separating them. This CDR3 is 14 amino acids long. Germline loops: CDR1 MNHNY, CDR2 SVGAGI (reference sequence).